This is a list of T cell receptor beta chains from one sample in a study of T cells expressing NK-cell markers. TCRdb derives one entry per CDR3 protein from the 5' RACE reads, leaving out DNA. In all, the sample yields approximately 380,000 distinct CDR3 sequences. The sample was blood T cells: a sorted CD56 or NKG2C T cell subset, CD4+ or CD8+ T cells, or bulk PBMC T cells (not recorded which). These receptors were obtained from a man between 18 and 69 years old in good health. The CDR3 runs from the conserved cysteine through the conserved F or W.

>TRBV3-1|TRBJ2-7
CASSPLTGYYEQYF
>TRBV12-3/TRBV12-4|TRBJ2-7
CASRGQQSSYEQYF
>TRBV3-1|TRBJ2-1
CASSLHGYEQFF
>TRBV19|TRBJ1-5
CASTSRDRGLLQPQHF
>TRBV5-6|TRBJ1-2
CASSLGRVYGYTF
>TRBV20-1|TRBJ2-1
CSARDGGGSSYNEQFF
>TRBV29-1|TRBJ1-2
CSVVRGSYGYTF
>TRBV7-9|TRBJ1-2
CASSLKRTGGRGYTF
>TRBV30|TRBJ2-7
CAWNRQGYSYEQYF
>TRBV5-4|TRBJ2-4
CASSWGGTVNIQYF
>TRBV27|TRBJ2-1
CASSLTRLAEQFF
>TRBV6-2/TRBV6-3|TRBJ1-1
CASSSKHRPNTEAFF
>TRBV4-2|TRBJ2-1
CASSQERGQGNEQFF
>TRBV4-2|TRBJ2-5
CASSQDGTAVQETQYF
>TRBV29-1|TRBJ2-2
CSVGKDYYTGELFF
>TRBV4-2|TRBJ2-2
CASSQEGRPSGELFF
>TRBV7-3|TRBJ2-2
CASSLTPGQYGELFF
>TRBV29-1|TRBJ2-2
CSVDGTAPGELFF
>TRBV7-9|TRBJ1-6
CASSLGRGGFSNSPLHF
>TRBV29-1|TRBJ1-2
CSVDSQGARVYGYTF
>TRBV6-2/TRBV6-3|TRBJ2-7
CASSSSWGRVDEQYF
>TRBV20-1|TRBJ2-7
CSAMGQGAGEQYF
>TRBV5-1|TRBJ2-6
CASSFGARGANVLTF
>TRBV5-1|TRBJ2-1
CASSLTWVPPDNEQFF
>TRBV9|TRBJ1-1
CASRRSGGMNTEAFF
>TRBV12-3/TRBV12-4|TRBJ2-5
CASQAAAGTQYF
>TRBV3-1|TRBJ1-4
CASSPRQGRTEKLFF
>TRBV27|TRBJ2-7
CASSTQGSYEQYF
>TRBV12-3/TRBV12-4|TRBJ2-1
CASSFSRDRLSYNEQFF
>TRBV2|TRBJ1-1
CASIRLRNTEAFF
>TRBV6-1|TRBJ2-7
CASSDRWGVDEQYF
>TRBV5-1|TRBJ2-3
CASTGLATDTQYF
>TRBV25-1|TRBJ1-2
CASSDRRGKRGYTF
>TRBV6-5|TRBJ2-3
CASSYSMPSGGRTDTQYF
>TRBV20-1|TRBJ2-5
CSARDRDRRMKTQYF
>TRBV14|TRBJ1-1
CASSQWGARNTEAFF
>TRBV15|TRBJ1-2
CATSRDRAGSNYGYTF
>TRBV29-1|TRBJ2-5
CSALPWEFQETQYF
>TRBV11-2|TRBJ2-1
CASSQLAGVLEQFF
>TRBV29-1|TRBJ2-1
CSVGGGQGAYNEQFF
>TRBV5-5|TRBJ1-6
CASSLVLGVNSPLHF
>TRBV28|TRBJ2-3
CASSTLARPDTQYF
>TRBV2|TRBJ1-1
CASSRTTLEGSLF
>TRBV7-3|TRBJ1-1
CASSLRRQGAGTEAFF
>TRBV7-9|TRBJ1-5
CASSLRAGEANQPQHF
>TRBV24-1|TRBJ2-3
CATSDSGRGVTDTQYF
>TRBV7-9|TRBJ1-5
CASSRGQSNQPQHF
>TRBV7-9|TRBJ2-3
CASSTPLGTGLTDTQYF
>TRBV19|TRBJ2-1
CASSRDRGVYMYKSSYNEQFF
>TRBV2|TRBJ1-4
CASLTDRGSEKLFF
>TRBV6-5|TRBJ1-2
CASSLEYGGNYGYTF
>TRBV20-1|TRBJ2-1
CSARDQGGGGPDEQFF
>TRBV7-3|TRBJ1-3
CASSLGTPGNTIYF
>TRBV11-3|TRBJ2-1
CASSPRDGRYNEQFF
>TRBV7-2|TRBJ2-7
CASSLMKGNYEQYF
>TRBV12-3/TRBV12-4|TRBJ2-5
CASSPSTGGAETQYF
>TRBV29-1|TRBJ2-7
CSVVGLGQGGHEQYF
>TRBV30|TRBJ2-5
CAWTPGAQETQYF
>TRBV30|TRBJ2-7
CAWSTGDRAYHEQYF
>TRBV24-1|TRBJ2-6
CAIGGSSGANVLTF